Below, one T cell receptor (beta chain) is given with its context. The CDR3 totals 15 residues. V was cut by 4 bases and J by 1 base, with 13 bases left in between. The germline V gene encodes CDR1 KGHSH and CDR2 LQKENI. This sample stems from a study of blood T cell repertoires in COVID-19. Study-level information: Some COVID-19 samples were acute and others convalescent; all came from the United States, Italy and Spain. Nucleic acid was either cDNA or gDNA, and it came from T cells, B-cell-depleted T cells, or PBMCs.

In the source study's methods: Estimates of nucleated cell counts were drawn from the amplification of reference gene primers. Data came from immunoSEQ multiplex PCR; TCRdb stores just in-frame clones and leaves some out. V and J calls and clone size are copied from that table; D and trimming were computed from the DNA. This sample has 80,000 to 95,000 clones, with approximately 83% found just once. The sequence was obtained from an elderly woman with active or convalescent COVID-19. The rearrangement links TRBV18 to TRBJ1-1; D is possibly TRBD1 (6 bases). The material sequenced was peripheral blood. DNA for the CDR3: TGTGCCAGCTCACGAGGGACACAACAGAACACTGAAGCTTTCTTT. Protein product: CASSRGTQQNTEAFF.